These T cell receptor beta chains were read from a single sample in a study of blood T cells in healthy people across ages. TCRdb used MiXCR to reprocess the 5' RACE reads, holding one entry per CDR3 protein. Here the sample spans roughly 1.5 million distinct CDR3 sequences, roughly two fifths being singletons. The specimen was blood. Receptors were obtained from a woman aged 18-29 years in good health. CDR3s include the opening cysteine and the closing phenylalanine or tryptophan. The D gene is left open where the match is weak. Not all rows give a size; the values are once, few, many and, for expanded clones, a class.

d_call j_call v_call clone_size cdr3_aa cdr3_nt
TRBD2 TRBJ2-5 TRBV4-3 . CASSQASGEETQYF TGCGCCAGCAGCCAAGCTAGCGGGGAAGAGACCCAGTACTTC
TRBD1 TRBJ1-2 TRBV20-1 . CSAREKDRDRTF TGCAGTGCTAGAGAGAAGGACAGGGACCGCACCTTC
TRBD2 TRBJ2-3 TRBV2 few CASEASGSADTQYF TGTGCCAGCGAAGCTAGCGGGAGTGCAGATACGCAGTATTTT
TRBD2 TRBJ2-5 TRBV11-1 few CASSLVALAKKETQYF TGTGCCAGCAGCTTAGTGGCACTAGCGAAGAAGGAGACCCAGTACTTC
TRBD2 TRBJ2-3 TRBV29-1 . CGAPAPHAPGRAGTDTQYF TGCGGCGCCCCAGCGCCCCACGCGCCTGGGAGGGCCGGCACAGATACGCAGTATTTT
. TRBJ2-1 TRBV7-9 many CASSAGLLEQFF TGTGCCAGCAGCGCGGGACTCCTAGAGCAGTTCTTC
. TRBJ2-3 TRBV2 . CASSNAPSTDTQYF TGTGCCAGCAGCAACGCTCCTAGCACAGATACGCAGTATTTT
TRBD2 TRBJ2-1 TRBV27 . CASGLAAANEQFF TGTGCCAGCGGACTAGCGGCAGCCAATGAGCAGTTCTTC
. TRBJ2-3 TRBV4-2 few CASSPETADTQYF TGTGCCAGCAGCCCAGAAACCGCAGATACGCAGTATTTT
. TRBJ2-1 TRBV2 . CASKRVSVGSNEQFF TGTGCCAGCAAGCGGGTGAGCGTAGGATCCAATGAGCAGTTCTTC
. TRBJ2-3 TRBV29-1 . CSVVFQVGTDMQYF TGCAGCGTTGTATTCCAGGTCGGCACAGATATGCAGTATTTT
. TRBJ2-7 TRBV10-3 . CAISESAPGLDYEQYF TGTGCCATCAGTGAGTCGGCGCCGGGTTTAGACTACGAGCAGTACTTC
. TRBJ2-5 TRBV4-3 . CASSHGGGNEQYF TGCGCCAGCAGCCACGGCGGAGGGAATGAGCAGTACTTC
TRBD2 TRBJ2-1 TRBV5-1 few CASSWLLAGGYNEQFF TGCGCCAGCAGCTGGCTATTAGCGGGGGGCTACAATGAGCAGTTCTTC
. TRBJ2-5 TRBV25-1 . CASSESQGWATQYF TGTGCCAGCAGTGAATCCCAGGGCTGGGCGACCCAGTACTTC
TRBD1 TRBJ1-5 TRBV19 . CASTKDRGKNQPQHF TGTGCCAGTACCAAGGACAGGGGGAAAAACCAGCCCCAGCATTTT
. TRBJ2-1 TRBV19 . CASSIWESGNEQFF TGTGCCAGTAGTATTTGGGAGAGCGGGAATGAGCAGTTCTTC
. TRBJ2-5 TRBV4-1 . CASSQGFDRRIETQYF TGCGCCAGCAGCCAAGGGTTCGACAGGAGGATTGAGACCCAGTACTTC
TRBD2 TRBJ2-5 TRBV7-9 . CASSFSSGAGNEQYF TGTGCCAGCAGCTTCAGCAGCGGGGCGGGGAATGAGCAGTACTTC
. TRBJ2-1 TRBV7-9 . CASSEGVDEQFF TGTGCCAGCAGTGAGGGGGTCGATGAGCAGTTCTTC
TRBD2 TRBJ2-1 TRBV12-5 . CASGLDPGLVVGEQFF TGTGCTAGTGGACTAGATCCGGGACTAGTCGTCGGTGAGCAGTTCTTC
TRBD1 TRBJ2-5 TRBV2 few CASKRTGETQYF TGTGCCAGCAAAAGGACAGGAGAGACCCAGTACTTC
. TRBJ1-2 TRBV4-2 few CASSQVAGIRYGYTF TGTGCCAGCAGCCAAGTTGCGGGGATACGCTATGGCTACACCTTC
. TRBJ1-2 TRBV9 few CASSVATQQYGYTF TGTGCCAGCAGCGTAGCTACACAGCAATATGGCTACACCTTC
. TRBJ1-6 TRBV20-1 . CSARDQPERPLHF TGCAGTGCTAGAGATCAACCGGAGCGACCCCTCCACTTT
. TRBJ2-7 TRBV4-1 few CASSQASDGSYEQYF TGCGCCAGCAGCCAAGCTTCTGACGGCTCCTACGAGCAGTACTTC
. TRBJ1-1 TRBV12-3/TRBV12-4 . CASSNAVGNTEAFF TGTGCCAGCAGTAACGCGGTGGGGAACACTGAAGCTTTCTTT
. TRBJ2-7 TRBV7-9 . CASSLGAWTETYEQYF TGTGCCAGCAGCTTAGGGGCATGGACGGAAACCTACGAGCAGTACTTC
. TRBJ2-1 TRBV25-1 few CASSDLGRREIYNEQFF TGTGCCAGCAGTGACCTCGGAAGGAGAGAGATCTACAATGAGCAGTTCTTC
. TRBJ1-5 TRBV20-1 few CSAPRGTASNQPQHF TGCAGTGCGCCTAGGGGGACGGCTTCAAATCAGCCCCAGCATTTT
. TRBJ2-2 TRBV6-5 . CASSYGASPAGELFF TGTGCCAGCAGTTACGGGGCTAGTCCGGCCGGGGAGCTGTTTTTT
TRBD1 TRBJ2-7 TRBV4-1 . CASSHGRTGTYEQYF TGCGCCAGCAGCCATGGAAGGACAGGGACCTACGAGCAGTACTTC
. TRBJ1-6 TRBV5-6 few CASRVRGSPLHF TGTGCCAGTAGGGTAAGGGGTTCACCCCTCCACTTT
TRBD2 TRBJ2-1 TRBV11-2 . CASSLGWLLAGEKQFF TGTGCCAGCAGCTTAGGCTGGTTGCTAGCGGGGGAGAAACAGTTCTTC
. TRBJ1-2 TRBV7-9 . CASSLLSLQNYGYTF TGTGCCAGCAGCTTACTAAGTCTACAAAACTATGGCTACACCTTC
. TRBJ2-7 TRBV6-5 . CASSDRAFPYEQYF TGTGCCAGTAGTGATCGGGCCTTTCCCTACGAGCAGTACTTC
. TRBJ2-2 TRBV6-5 . CASSYRDGLTGELFF TGTGCCAGCAGTTACAGGGACGGTCTCACCGGGGAGCTGTTTTTT
. TRBJ2-5 TRBV5-1 . CASSSGGWETQYF TGCGCCAGCAGCTCCGGGGGTTGGGAGACCCAGTACTTC
. TRBJ1-1 TRBV4-3 few CASSQDRSRVGYTEAFF TGCGCCAGCAGCCAAGATCGAAGCAGGGTGGGGTACACTGAAGCTTTCTTT
. TRBJ2-3 TRBV10-3 . CAISDFRVEETDTQYF TGTGCCATCAGTGACTTCAGGGTTGAGGAAACAGATACGCAGTATTTT